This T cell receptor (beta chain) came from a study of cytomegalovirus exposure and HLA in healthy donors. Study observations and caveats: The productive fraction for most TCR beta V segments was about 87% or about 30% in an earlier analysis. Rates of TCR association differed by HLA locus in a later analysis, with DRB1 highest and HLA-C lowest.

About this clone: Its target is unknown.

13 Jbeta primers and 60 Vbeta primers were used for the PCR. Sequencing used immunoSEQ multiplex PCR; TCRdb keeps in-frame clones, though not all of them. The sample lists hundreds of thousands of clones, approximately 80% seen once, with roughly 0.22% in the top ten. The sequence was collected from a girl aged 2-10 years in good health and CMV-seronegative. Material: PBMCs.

The CDR3 here is CASSQDSTGGYNTEAFF. The DNA of the CDR3 is TGCGCCAGCAGCCAAGACTCGACAGGGGGCTACAACACTGAAGCTTTCTTT. This chain joins TRBV4-1 and TRBJ1-1; 10 positions agree with TRBD1. This CDR3 comprises 17 residues. V trimming: 0 bases; J trimming: 2 bases; junction bases outside the gene matches: 6. Germline V gene sequence: CDR1 MGHRA, CDR2 YSYEKL.